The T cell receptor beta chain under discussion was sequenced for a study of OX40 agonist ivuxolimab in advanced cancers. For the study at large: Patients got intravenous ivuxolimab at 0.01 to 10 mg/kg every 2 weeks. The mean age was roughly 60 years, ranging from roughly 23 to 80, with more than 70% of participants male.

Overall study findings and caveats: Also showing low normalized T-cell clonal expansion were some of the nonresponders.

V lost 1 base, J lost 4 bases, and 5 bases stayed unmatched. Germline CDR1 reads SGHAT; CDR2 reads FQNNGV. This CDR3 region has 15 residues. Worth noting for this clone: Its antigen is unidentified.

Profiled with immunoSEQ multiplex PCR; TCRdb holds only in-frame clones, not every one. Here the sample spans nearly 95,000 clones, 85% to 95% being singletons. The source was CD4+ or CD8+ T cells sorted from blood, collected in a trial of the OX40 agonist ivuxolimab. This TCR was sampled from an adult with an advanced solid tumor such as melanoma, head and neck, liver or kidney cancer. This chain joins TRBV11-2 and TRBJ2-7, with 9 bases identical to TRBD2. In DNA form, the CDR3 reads TGTGCCAGCAGCTTAGCAGCGGGAGGAGAGTACGAGCAGTACTTC. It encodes CASSLAAGGEYEQYF. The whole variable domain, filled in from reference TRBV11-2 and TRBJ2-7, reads EAGVAQSPRYKIIEKRQSVAFWCNPISGHATLYWYQQILGQGPKLLIQFQNNGVVDDSQLPKDRFSAERLKGVDSTLKIQPAKLEDSAVYLCASSLAAGGEYEQYFGPGTRLTVT.